The 23 T cell receptor beta chains below come from one sample, sequenced in a study of CD8+ T cells in alopecia areata. Sequencing used cDNA as its template, made by extracting RNA and reverse transcribing it. Clones were sequenced by immunoSEQ multiplex PCR, and TCRdb holds only the in-frame ones, with some missing. The sample includes around 100,000 clones, roughly 50% of them seen just once. The sequenced sample consisted of CD4+ T cells sorted from blood. The receptors derive from a human donor in good health.

This clone appeared a few times. V usage is TRBV7-2 and J usage is TRBJ2-1; TRBD2 is a possible D gene (5 bases). V was cut by 5 bases and J by 12 bases, with 14 bases left in between. The CDR3 covers 12 residues. Germline CDR1 SGHTA, CDR2 FQGNSA. CDR3 amino acids: CASSGRLLSQFF. CDR3 bases: TGTGCCAGCAGCGGCCGACTACTATCGCAGTTCTTC.

This clone was found a few times. J is TRBJ1-2 and V is TRBV2, with D perhaps TRBD1 (5 bases). Germline lookup yields CDR1 SNHLY and CDR2 FYNNEI. CDR3 length: 13 residues. V was cut by 8 bases and J by 8 bases, with 18 bases left in between. The CDR3 DNA is TGTGCCAGCGGAACGCGACAGCCTAGCGGCTACACCTTC. This codes for CASGTRQPSGYTF.

The chain links TRBV15 to TRBJ2-5, with a possible D match to TRBD1 (6 bases). V lost 1 base and J lost 5, with 20 bases in between. The CDR3 consists of 17 residues. Germline V CDR1 and CDR2: LNHNV, YYDKDF (reference sequence). CDR3 sequence (DNA): TGTGCCACCAGCAGAGGGGACCCGGGACAACCTAGGGAGACCCAGTACTTC. Encoded protein: CATSRGDPGQPRETQYF.

The chain has TRBV5-1 and TRBJ2-7; D gene unclear. V shed 4 bases and J shed 6 bases, with 14 bases lying between them. Germline V gene data show CDR1 as SGHRS and CDR2 as YFSETQ. The CDR3 is 13 amino acids. The CDR3 reads CASSGSPDSEQYF. CDR3 bases: TGCGCCAGCAGCGGGTCCCCGGATTCCGAGCAGTACTTC.

A few counts support this clone. The chain carries TRBV4-2 and TRBJ2-5; no reliable D call. The germline gives CDR1 LGHNA, CDR2 YNFKEQ. The CDR3 loop spans 14 amino acids. V dropped 0 bases and J dropped 8 bases, with 13 bases sitting between them. The CDR3 coding sequence is TGTGCCAGCAGCCAAGAATGGCAAGAAGGCACCCAGTACTTC. This encodes CASSQEWQEGTQYF.

The V and J genes are TRBV30 and TRBJ1-5; D possibly corresponds to TRBD1 (5 bases). The V gene lost 0 bases and the J gene lost 3 bases, with 12 bases spanning the gap. This CDR3 spans 15 amino acids. Germline CDR1 is GTSNPN and CDR2 is SVGIG (reference sequence). For the CDR3, the DNA is TGTGCCTGGAGTGTACGGGGGTCCCTCAATCAGCCCCAGCATTTT. The encoded protein is CAWSVRGSLNQPQHF.

In this sample, this clone turned up a few times. The chain employs TRBV29-1 and TRBJ1-4; 10 bases align to TRBD1. From germline, CDR1 is SQVTM and CDR2 ANQGSEA. Trimming removed 6 bases from V and 0 bases from J; junction bases left unmatched: 7. The CDR3 totals 16 residues. CDR3 sequence (DNA): TGCAGCGTCGGGACAGGGGCGACCTCAACTAATGAAAAACTGTTTTTT. Translation: CSVGTGATSTNEKLFF. The variable domain in full, completed from reference TRBV29-1 and TRBJ1-4, reads SAVISQKPSRDICQRGTSLTIQCQVDSQVTMMFWYRQQPGQSLTLIATANQGSEATYESGFVIDKFPISRPNLTFSTLTVSNMSPEDSSIYLCSVGTGATSTNEKLFFGSGTQLSVL.

There are a few counts of this clone. The chain uses TRBV5-6 and TRBJ2-4, with D possibly matching TRBD1 (5 bases). The V end was cut by 4 bases, the J end by 4 bases, with 18 bases between. The CDR3 contains 16 residues. The V gene's germline CDR1 is SGHDT and CDR2 YYEEEE. The CDR3 sequence: CASSRQGPSLKNIQYF. The CDR3 region has the DNA TGTGCCAGCAGCCGGCAGGGTCCCTCCTTAAAAAACATTCAGTACTTC.

This clone was seen a single time. The V and J genes are TRBV2 and TRBJ2-7; possibly TRBD1 for D (5 bases). The CDR3 totals 12 residues. The V end lost 7 bases, the J end lost 2 bases, and 9 bases lay between the germline ends. Germline V gene sequence: CDR1 SNHLY, CDR2 FYNNEI. CDR3 coding DNA: TGTGCCAGCACAGGGAACCCCTACGAGCAGTACTTC. Amino acid sequence: CASTGNPYEQYF.

V gene TRBV25-1 combines with J gene TRBJ2-2, with 9 bases that match TRBD1. The CDR3 runs to 14 residues. V lost 4 bases, J lost 4 bases, and 1 base stayed unmatched. Germline-derived CDR1 and CDR2 are MGHDK and SYGVNS. The CDR3 region has the DNA TGTGCCAGCAGTGCGACAGGGGGCACCGGGGAGCTGTTTTTT. This sequence encodes CASSATGGTGELFF. The variable domain in full, completed from reference TRBV25-1 and TRBJ2-2, reads EADIYQTPRYLVIGTGKKITLECSQTMGHDKMYWYQQDPGMELHLIHYSYGVNSTEKGDLSSESTVSRIRTEHFPLTLESARPSHTSQYLCASSATGGTGELFFGEGSRLTVL.

The chain employs TRBV7-2 and TRBJ2-3, with 10 bases lining up with TRBD2. This CDR3 has 16 amino acids. Germline lookup yields CDR1 SGHTA and CDR2 FQGNSA. Losses at the gene ends were 5 bases for V and 1 base for J; bases not matched to a gene: 6. The CDR3 is CASSPQRGGRTDTQYF. As DNA, the CDR3 is TGTGCCAGCAGCCCACAGCGGGGGGGCCGCACAGATACGCAGTATTTT.

This clone was seen just once. CDR3 bases: TGTGCCAGCAGTTCCTCCTCTGGGGCCAACGTCCTGACTTTC. Translating gives CASSSSSGANVLTF. The chain uses TRBV27 and TRBJ2-6, with no clear D. Germline V gene sequence: CDR1 MNHEY, CDR2 SMNVEV (reference sequence). Trimming took off 4 bases at V and 0 bases at J, with 4 bases between the two ends. CDR3 size: 14 residues. The full variable domain, in which reference TRBV27 and TRBJ2-6 provide the parts outside the CDR3, is EAQVTQNPRYLITVTGKKLTVTCSQNMNHEYMSWYRQDPGLGLRQIYYSMNVEVTDKGDVPEGYKVSRKEKRNFPLILESPSPNQTSLYFCASSSSSGANVLTFGAGSRLTVL.

This clone was counted a few times. This chain uses TRBV29-1 with TRBJ2-7, with 16 bases identical to TRBD2. This CDR3 region has 15 residues. Germline V CDR1 and CDR2: SQVTM, ANQGSEA. J lost 5 bases, V lost 7 bases, and 8 bases had no gene match. The CDR3 sequence: CSASGTSGGVNEQYF. CDR3 bases: TGCAGCGCCTCCGGGACTAGCGGGGGGGTTAACGAGCAGTACTTC.

The genes are TRBV5-6 and TRBJ2-1; D tentatively fits TRBD1 or TRBD2 (5 bases each). Trimming took 1 base from V and 5 from J, leaving 13 bases between them. CDR1 SGHDT and CDR2 YYEEEE come from the germline V gene. The CDR3 covers 15 residues. CDR3 sequence: CASSLLGQGDNEQFF. CDR3 sequence (DNA): TGTGCCAGCAGCTTGTTGGGGCAGGGAGACAATGAGCAGTTCTTC.

The chain joins TRBV27 to TRBJ2-3; 9 bases map to TRBD2. The J segment lost 5 bases and the V segment lost 3 bases, leaving 12 bases of the junction unmatched. Germline V gene data show CDR1 as MNHEY and CDR2 as SMNVEV (reference sequence). This CDR3 is 17 amino acids long. DNA of the CDR3: TGTGCCAGCAGTTTGGCCACTCCGGGACTAGCTGGAGATACGCAGTATTTT. Its translation: CASSLATPGLAGDTQYF.

This chain links TRBV28 with TRBJ2-7; D unclear. Germline CDR1 and CDR2: MDHEN and SYDVKM. CDR3 length: 15 residues. Trimming pared 2 bases from V and 1 base from J, leaving 12 bases between. The CDR3 is CASSLGLPLSYEQYF. The CDR3 DNA is TGTGCCAGCAGTTTAGGGCTACCCCTTTCCTACGAGCAGTACTTC.

This clone was observed a few times. The rearrangement uses TRBV30 and TRBJ2-5; TRBD2 matches at 7 bases. This CDR3 is built from 15 residues. V dropped 3 bases and J dropped 5; count of bases not matched to a gene: 12. Germline V CDR1 and CDR2: GTSNPN, SVGIG (reference sequence). The CDR3 is CAWRVGGSSRETQYF. In DNA, the CDR3 is TGTGCCTGGAGAGTCGGGGGGTCTTCTAGGGAGACCCAGTACTTC.

This chain joins TRBV5-1 and TRBJ2-7, with 13 bases fitting TRBD2. V shed 0 bases and J 6 bases; nucleotides not matched to a gene: 0. This CDR3 region has 14 residues. Germline CDR1 is SGHRS and CDR2 is YFSETQ. DNA of the CDR3: TGCGCCAGCAGCTTGGGACTAGCGGGGGGCGAGCAGTACTTC. Translated, it gives CASSLGLAGGEQYF.

The chain is built from TRBV29-1 and TRBJ1-1, with D tentatively TRBD1 (5 bases). CDR3 length: 13 residues. Trimming took 3 bases from V and 7 from J, leaving 15 bases between them. In germline, CDR1 is SQVTM, CDR2 ANQGSEA. In nucleotides, the CDR3 is TGCAGCGTTGAGGGACGGGGTGCTGGTGAAGCTTTCTTT. Amino acid sequence: CSVEGRGAGEAFF.

The V gene is TRBV7-9, the J gene TRBJ1-1; the D gene is possibly TRBD1 (6 bases). Trimming pared 1 base from V and 0 bases from J, leaving 12 bases between. The CDR3 contains 16 residues. Germline V CDR1 and CDR2: SEHNR, FQNEAQ (reference sequence). The CDR3 sequence is CASSLGQVNMNTEAFF. The CDR3 DNA reads TGTGCCAGCAGCTTAGGACAGGTCAACATGAACACTGAAGCTTTCTTT.

The J gene is TRBJ2-1, the V gene TRBV2; D ambiguous. CDR3 size: 13 residues. Germline values: CDR1 SNHLY, CDR2 FYNNEI. V shed 6 bases and J shed 5 bases, with 11 bases lying between them. CDR3: CASRMEIHNEQFF. The CDR3 DNA reads as TGTGCCAGCAGGATGGAGATACACAATGAGCAGTTCTTC.

The chain is built from TRBV28 and TRBJ1-2, with 7 nucleotides matching TRBD1. Trimming at V came to 8 bases and at J to 7 bases, leaving 13 bases not matched to a gene. Germline V CDR1 and CDR2: MDHEN, SYDVKM. This CDR3 is 14 amino acids long. CDR3 sequence reads: CASGSRQGGVGYTF. Here the CDR3 DNA reads TGTGCCAGCGGATCTAGACAGGGAGGTGTTGGCTACACCTTC.

The genes are TRBV6-6 and TRBJ1-1; no reliable D call. Per the germline V gene, CDR1 is MNHNY and CDR2 is SVGAGI (reference sequence). The CDR3 has 13 amino acids. The V end lost 8 bases, the J end lost 1 base, and 11 bases lay between the germline ends. CDR3 DNA sequence: TGTGCCAGCTGTAGGCAGGAGAACACTGAAGCTTTCTTT. Protein: CASCRQENTEAFF.